These 30 T cell receptor beta chains were sequenced from one sample in a study of blood T cell repertoires in COVID-19. TCRdb keeps only in-frame clones here, not all; method: immunoSEQ multiplex PCR. The repertoire holds about 250,000 clones, with around 85% as singletons. Sequenced sample: peripheral blood. These receptors all come from a man in his forties or fifties with COVID-19, enrolled during active disease.

This chain joins TRBV24-1 and TRBJ2-4, with 7 bases aligning to TRBD1. Germline V CDR1 and CDR2: KGHDR, SFDVKD. The length of the CDR3 is 13 residues. J gave up 5 bases and V 3 bases, and 0 bases lay outside the gene matches. CDR3 in amino acids: CATSDGQENIQYF. The CDR3 DNA reads TGTGCCACCAGTGATGGACAGGAAAACATTCAGTACTTC.

V usage is TRBV9 and J usage is TRBJ1-6, with a tentative D call TRBD1 (6 bases). The CDR3 extends over 13 amino acids. Germline assignment: CDR1 SGDLS and CDR2 YYNGEE. Between the trimmed V and J ends, which lost 4 bases and 5 bases, there was a span of 7 bases. The CDR3 DNA follows: TGTGCCAGCAGCCAGGGGAATAATTCACCCCTCCACTTT. Translation gives CASSQGNNSPLHF.

V gene TRBV6-1 combines with J gene TRBJ1-5, with D hard to call. Trimming removed 8 bases from V and 5 bases from J, with 10 bases in between. The CDR3 spans 12 residues. Looked up from germline, CDR1 is MNHNS and CDR2 is SASEGT. CDR3 DNA sequence: TGTGCCAGCGCCGGGAGGGATCAGCCCCAGCATTTT. It yields the protein CASAGRDQPQHF.

The V gene is TRBV2, the J gene TRBJ2-2; D call uncertain. The CDR3 has 13 residues. CDR1 is SNHLY, CDR2 FYNNEI, per germline. The V end was cut by 7 bases, the J end by 7 bases, with 13 bases between. CDR3 loop: CASNELTVGELFF. The CDR3 DNA reads TGTGCCAGCAACGAACTTACGGTCGGGGAGCTGTTTTTT.

The chain couples TRBV15 to TRBJ2-7; 8 positions match TRBD2. Germline trimming cut 0 bases from V and 1 base from J; bases unmatched to any gene: 2. CDR1 and CDR2 (germline): LNHNV, YYDKDF (reference sequence). This CDR3 region has 15 residues. The CDR3, as DNA: TGTGCCACCAGCAGAGATTCTAGCGGGTCCTACGAGCAGTACTTC. This sequence encodes CATSRDSSGSYEQYF.

This clone was found once. CDR3: CATSRDLSVLNYGYTF. The DNA of the CDR3 is TGTGCCACCAGCAGAGACTTGTCAGTGCTTAACTATGGCTACACCTTC. V and J are TRBV15 and TRBJ1-2, with unresolved D. CDR1 and CDR2 from the germline V gene are LNHNV and YYDKDF (reference sequence). V dropped 0 bases and J dropped 1 base, with 12 bases sitting between them. The CDR3 contains 16 residues.

This clone was counted only a few times. This chain joins TRBV25-1 and TRBJ1-4; a weak D match, TRBD1 (6 bases). This CDR3 is 14 amino acids long. Trimming stripped 2 bases from V and 4 bases from J, with 8 bases between. Germline CDR1 reads MGHDK; CDR2 reads SYGVNS. The CDR3, as DNA: TGTGCCAGCAGTGAACAGGGGCTTAATGAAAAACTGTTTTTT. As protein: CASSEQGLNEKLFF.

The V and J genes are TRBV5-4 and TRBJ2-5; D uncertain. From germline, CDR1 is SGHNT and CDR2 YYREEE (reference sequence). V was cut by 1 base and J by 5 bases, with 6 bases left in between. This CDR3 has 12 residues. The CDR3 region is CASSLYGETQYF. CDR3 DNA sequence: TGTGCCAGCAGCTTGTACGGGGAGACCCAGTACTTC.

The V gene is TRBV6-5, the J gene TRBJ1-2; 11 nucleotides align to TRBD1. CDR3 length equals 15 residues. CDR1 and CDR2 from the germline V gene are MNHEY and SVGAGI. V was pared by 5 bases and J by 3 bases, with 5 bases of the junction left unmatched. CDR3 region: CASSSRDRGDYGYTF. The CDR3 DNA follows: TGTGCCAGCAGTAGTCGGGACAGGGGGGACTATGGCTACACCTTC.

V is TRBV30 and J is TRBJ1-2; 7 bases are a match to TRBD1. CDR1 and CDR2 from the germline V gene are GTSNPN and SVGIG (reference sequence). V gave up 2 bases and J gave up 0 bases; unmatched junction bases: 3. The CDR3 covers 14 residues. The CDR3 loop reads CAWSKGQTNYGYTF. CDR3 in DNA: TGTGCCTGGAGTAAGGGACAGACTAACTATGGCTACACCTTC.

V gene TRBV9 combines with J gene TRBJ2-2; D perhaps matches TRBD1 (6 bases). V shed 0 bases and J shed 1 base, with 10 bases lying between them. CDR3 length: 16 amino acids. CDR1 is SGDLS, CDR2 YYNGEE, per germline. In DNA, the CDR3 is TGTGCCAGCAGCGTAGAAACAGGGATGAACACCGGGGAGCTGTTTTTT. Its translation: CASSVETGMNTGELFF.

This rearrangement joins TRBV6-5 to TRBJ1-2; 9 nucleotides agree with TRBD1. V was clipped by 5 bases and J by 6 bases; unmatched bases: 4. This CDR3 contains 13 residues. Germline lookup yields CDR1 MNHEY and CDR2 SVGAGI. This CDR3 reads CASSKRTGDGYTF. DNA for the CDR3: TGTGCCAGCAGTAAAAGGACAGGGGATGGCTACACCTTC.

The chain couples TRBV4-1 to TRBJ2-3, with TRBD2 matching over 8 bases. The CDR3 extends over 18 amino acids. J gave up 2 bases and V 4 bases, and 14 bases lay outside the gene matches. The germline V gene encodes CDR1 MGHRA and CDR2 YSYEKL. CDR3 loop: CASSPPRGLVKATDTQYF. The DNA of the CDR3 is TGCGCCAGCAGCCCCCCCCGGGGACTAGTGAAGGCCACAGATACGCAGTATTTT.

V usage is TRBV28 and J usage is TRBJ1-4; no clear D. Germline CDR1 and CDR2: MDHEN and SYDVKM. V gave up 9 bases and J gave up 3 bases, with 17 bases separating them. This CDR3 has 15 amino acids. CDR3 bases: TGTGCCAGTGCCACGGGATCCGGTGCTAATGAAAAACTGTTTTTT. This sequence encodes CASATGSGANEKLFF.

The chain carries TRBV6-6 and TRBJ1-1; the D is unclear. Germline V gene sequence: CDR1 MNHNY, CDR2 SVGAGI (reference sequence). V lost 4 bases and J 4 bases, leaving 16 bases between the germline ends. This CDR3 has 15 residues. The CDR3 protein is CASSSAGGRSTEAFF. DNA for the CDR3: TGTGCCAGCAGTTCGGCGGGAGGCCGGTCCACTGAAGCTTTCTTT.

This clone was counted a few times. V gene TRBV7-3 combines with J gene TRBJ2-2; 7 bases agree with TRBD1. Germline V gives CDR1 SGHTA, CDR2 FQGTGA. The CDR3 has 17 amino acids. Unmatched junction bases numbered 14, after V lost 5 bases and J lost 5 bases. The CDR3: CASSPSIDRARTGELFF. CDR3 nucleotides: TGTGCCAGCAGCCCTAGTATAGACAGGGCCCGGACCGGGGAGCTGTTTTTT.

The J gene is TRBJ2-1, the V gene TRBV27; the D is unclear. Germline CDR1 MNHEY, CDR2 SMNVEV (reference sequence). The V and J ends lost 6 bases and 5 bases respectively, with 14 bases between them. The CDR3 contains 14 residues. The DNA of the CDR3 is TGTGCCAGCAGCAACTCCCGCCCTAACAATGAGCAGTTCTTC. Translation gives CASSNSRPNNEQFF.

This clone was seen a few times. The gene calls are TRBV20-1 and TRBJ2-2; D unresolved. This CDR3 has 13 residues. V lost 3 bases and J 3 bases, leaving 8 bases between the germline ends. The germline V gene encodes CDR1 DFQATT and CDR2 SNEGSKA (reference sequence). The CDR3 loop reads CSASSLDTGELFF. CDR3 bases: TGCAGTGCTAGTTCCCTCGACACCGGGGAGCTGTTTTTT.

The chain couples TRBV2 to TRBJ2-7; D is unresolved. V was clipped by 0 bases and J by 0 bases, with 9 bases between them. CDR3 size: 15 residues. Germline V gene data show CDR1 as SNHLY and CDR2 as FYNNEI. The CDR3: CASSEAEWNSYEQYF. The CDR3 region has the DNA TGTGCCAGCAGTGAAGCGGAGTGGAACTCCTACGAGCAGTACTTC.

The chain is built from TRBV4-3 and TRBJ2-3; D is unresolved. The germline V and J ends were trimmed by 0 bases and 4 bases, with 14 bases remaining between them. Germline values: CDR1 LGHNA, CDR2 YSLEER. The length of the CDR3 is 16 residues. The CDR3 region has the DNA TGCGCCAGCAGCCAAGATCACGCCTCCGCGGCAGATACGCAGTATTTT. It yields the protein CASSQDHASAADTQYF.

This clone showed up just a few times. This chain uses TRBV27 with TRBJ1-2; perhaps TRBD1 as D (5 bases). The CDR3 runs 13 residues. CDR1 is MNHEY and CDR2 is SMNVEV in the germline V gene (reference sequence). Trimming removed 2 bases at V and 8 bases at J, with 12 bases between. CDR3 sequence (DNA): TGTGCCAGCAGTTTACGGGGGGGAGACGGCTACACCTTC. Translated: CASSLRGGDGYTF.

This clone was picked up a small number of times. This chain uses TRBV27 with TRBJ1-2; 11 nucleotides agree with TRBD1. J gave up 7 bases and V 6 bases, and 10 bases lay outside the gene matches. Germline CDR1 reads MNHEY; CDR2 reads SMNVEV (reference sequence). The CDR3 runs 15 residues. This chain's CDR3 is CASRSYGQGAVGYTF. DNA for the CDR3: TGTGCCAGCAGATCCTACGGACAGGGGGCGGTTGGCTACACCTTC.

For this clone: In the same sample, other DNA sequences code for this CDR3. The chain uses TRBV5-1 and TRBJ1-3; TRBD1 matches at 11 bases. Germline trimming cut 3 bases from V and 4 bases from J; bases unmatched to any gene: 6. From germline, CDR1 is SGHRS and CDR2 YFSETQ. The CDR3 is 16 residues long. CDR3 sequence reads: CASSSGQGARGNTIYF. The CDR3 nucleotides are TGCGCCAGCAGCTCTGGACAGGGGGCGCGGGGAAACACCATATATTTT.

The table lists this clone with a few counts. The genes are TRBV2 and TRBJ1-1; TRBD1 is a possible D gene (5 bases). Germline V lookup: CDR1 SNHLY, CDR2 FYNNEI. Between the trimmed V and J ends, which lost 8 bases and 1 base, there was a span of 20 bases. The CDR3 has 16 amino acids. In DNA form, the CDR3 reads TGTGCCAGCGGAGAACCAAGGGACTGGGAGAACACTGAAGCTTTCTTT. This translates into CASGEPRDWENTEAFF.

The genes are TRBV3-1 (or the pseudogene TRBV3-2) and TRBJ1-1; D is perhaps TRBD1 (5 bases). Germline V CDR1 and CDR2: LGHDT, YNNKEL (reference sequence). The CDR3 contains 15 residues. V lost 4 bases and J 4 bases, leaving 16 bases between the germline ends. This chain's CDR3 is CASSPSGTASTEAFF. CDR3 in DNA: TGTGCCAGCAGCCCATCCGGGACTGCGAGCACTGAAGCTTTCTTT.

J is TRBJ2-3 and V is TRBV20-1; D unclear. The CDR3 extends over 11 amino acids. Trimming pared 3 bases from V and 4 bases from J, leaving 5 bases between. CDR1 and CDR2 from the germline V gene are DFQATT and SNEGSKA (reference sequence). The CDR3, as DNA: TGCAGTGCTAGCACTCCAGATACGCAGTATTTT. Its protein is CSASTPDTQYF.

V and J are TRBV10-3 and TRBJ2-6; possible D gene TRBD2, 6 bases. V lost 0 bases to trimming and J lost 0 bases, with 9 bases between them. The CDR3 is 17 residues long. Germline V lookup: CDR1 ENHRY, CDR2 SYGVKD. In DNA, the CDR3 is TGTGCCATCAGTGAGTCGGACGGGAGCTCTGGGGCCAACGTCCTGACTTTC. Translating it yields CAISESDGSSGANVLTF.

This chain joins TRBV30 and TRBJ2-1, with 7 bases that match TRBD1. Trimming cost V 3 bases and J 3 bases; bases outside gene matches: 8. This CDR3 comprises 15 residues. Looked up from germline, CDR1 is GTSNPN and CDR2 is SVGIG (reference sequence). This CDR3 is CAWRPLRDSYNEQFF. CDR3 DNA: TGTGCCTGGAGACCGCTCCGGGACAGCTACAATGAGCAGTTCTTC.

In its sample, this clone was seen a few times. The rearrangement joins TRBV7-6 to TRBJ1-1; tentatively, D is TRBD1 (6 bases). V lost 2 bases and J lost 5, with 12 bases in between. This CDR3 spans 14 amino acids. Per the germline V gene, CDR1 is SGHVS and CDR2 is FNYEAQ. The CDR3 DNA is TGTGCCAGCAGCTTAACCGCAAGGGGGACTGAAGCTTTCTTT. Translation: CASSLTARGTEAFF.

The chain carries TRBV11-2 and TRBJ2-5; D possibly corresponds to TRBD1 (5 bases). Germline V CDR1 and CDR2: SGHAT, FQNNGV. Trimming pared 5 bases from V and 3 bases from J, leaving 10 bases between. The CDR3 totals 13 residues. CDR3 amino acids: CASSRIGEETQYF. The DNA of the CDR3 is TGTGCCAGCAGCCGAATAGGGGAAGAGACCCAGTACTTC.